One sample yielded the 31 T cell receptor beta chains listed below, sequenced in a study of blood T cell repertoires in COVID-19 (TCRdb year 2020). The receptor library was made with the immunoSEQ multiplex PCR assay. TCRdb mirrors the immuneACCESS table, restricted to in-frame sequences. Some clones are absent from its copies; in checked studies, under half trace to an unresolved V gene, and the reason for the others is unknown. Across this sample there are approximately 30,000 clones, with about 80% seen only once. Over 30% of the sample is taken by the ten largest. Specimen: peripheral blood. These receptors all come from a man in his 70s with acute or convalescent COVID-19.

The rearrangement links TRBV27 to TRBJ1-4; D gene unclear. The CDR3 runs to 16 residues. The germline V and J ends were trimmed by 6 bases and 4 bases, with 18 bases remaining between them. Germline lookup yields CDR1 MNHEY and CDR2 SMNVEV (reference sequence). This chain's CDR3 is CASSLVGYSRNEKLFF. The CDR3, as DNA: TGTGCCAGCAGCCTGGTTGGGTACAGCCGTAATGAAAAACTGTTTTTT.

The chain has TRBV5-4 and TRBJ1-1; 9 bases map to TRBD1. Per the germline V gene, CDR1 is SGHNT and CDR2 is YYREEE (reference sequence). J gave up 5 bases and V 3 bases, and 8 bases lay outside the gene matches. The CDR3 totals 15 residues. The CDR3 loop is CASSSRDRAFTEAFF. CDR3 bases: TGTGCCAGCAGCTCCCGGGACAGGGCTTTTACTGAAGCTTTCTTT.

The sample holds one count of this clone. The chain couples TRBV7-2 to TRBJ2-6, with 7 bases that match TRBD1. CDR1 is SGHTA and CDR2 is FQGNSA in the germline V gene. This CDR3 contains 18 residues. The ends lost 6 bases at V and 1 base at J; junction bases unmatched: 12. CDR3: CASRPPGTAKSGANVLTF. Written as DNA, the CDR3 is TGTGCCAGCAGACCTCCCGGGACAGCCAAGTCTGGGGCCAACGTCCTGACTTTC.

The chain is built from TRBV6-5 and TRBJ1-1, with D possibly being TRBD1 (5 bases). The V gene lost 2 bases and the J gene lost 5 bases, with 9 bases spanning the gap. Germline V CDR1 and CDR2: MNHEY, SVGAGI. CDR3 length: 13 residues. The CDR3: CASSYTGVTEAFF. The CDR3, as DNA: TGTGCCAGCAGTTACACGGGGGTAACTGAAGCTTTCTTT.

The CDR3 nucleotides are TGTGCCAGCAGTTACACTAGCGGGGGGTCTAATGAGCAGTTCTTC. It encodes CASSYTSGGSNEQFF. The V gene is TRBV3-1 (or the pseudogene TRBV3-2), the J gene TRBJ2-1; 12 bases fit TRBD2. Germline trimming cut 6 bases from V and 7 bases from J; bases unmatched to any gene: 7. CDR1 LGHDT and CDR2 YNNKEL come from the germline V gene (reference sequence). This CDR3 has 15 amino acids.

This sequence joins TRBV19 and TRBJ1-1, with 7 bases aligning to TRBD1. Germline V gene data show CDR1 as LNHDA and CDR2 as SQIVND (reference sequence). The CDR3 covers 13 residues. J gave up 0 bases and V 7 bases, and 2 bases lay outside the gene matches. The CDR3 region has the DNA TGTGCCAGTAAGGACAGGATGAACACTGAAGCTTTCTTT. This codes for CASKDRMNTEAFF.

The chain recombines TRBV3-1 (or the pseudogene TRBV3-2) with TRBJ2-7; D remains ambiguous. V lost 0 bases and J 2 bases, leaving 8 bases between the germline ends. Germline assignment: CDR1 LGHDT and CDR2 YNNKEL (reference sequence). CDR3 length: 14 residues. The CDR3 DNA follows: TGTGCCAGCAGCCAAGAGTCACTCACCTACGAGCAGTACTTC. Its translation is CASSQESLTYEQYF.

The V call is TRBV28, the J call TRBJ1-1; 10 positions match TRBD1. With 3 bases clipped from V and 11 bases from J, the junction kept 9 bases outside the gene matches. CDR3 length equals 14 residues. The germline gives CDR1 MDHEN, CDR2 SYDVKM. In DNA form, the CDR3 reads TGTGCCAGCAGTTTGGGGACAGGGGCGCAGCATGCTTTCTTT. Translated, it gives CASSLGTGAQHAFF.

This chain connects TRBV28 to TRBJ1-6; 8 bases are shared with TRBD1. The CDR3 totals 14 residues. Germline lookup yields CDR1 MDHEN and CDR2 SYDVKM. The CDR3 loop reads CATLTGQGISPLHF. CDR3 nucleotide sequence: TGTGCAACCCTCACCGGACAGGGCATTTCACCCCTCCACTTT.

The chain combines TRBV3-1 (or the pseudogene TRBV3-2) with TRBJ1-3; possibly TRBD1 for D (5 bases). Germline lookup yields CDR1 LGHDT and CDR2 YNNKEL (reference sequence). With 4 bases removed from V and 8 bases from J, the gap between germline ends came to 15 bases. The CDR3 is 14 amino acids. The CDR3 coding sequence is TGTGCCAGCAGCCCTCTGGGCGGGGCGGACACCATATATTTT. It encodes CASSPLGGADTIYF.

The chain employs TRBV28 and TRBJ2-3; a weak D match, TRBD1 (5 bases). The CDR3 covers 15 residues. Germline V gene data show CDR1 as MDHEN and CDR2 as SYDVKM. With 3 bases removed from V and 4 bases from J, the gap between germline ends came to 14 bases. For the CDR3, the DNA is TGTGCCAGCAGTTTTGCCAGGGCCAGGGCAGATACGCAGTATTTT. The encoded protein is CASSFARARADTQYF.

The CDR3 region is CASRSSTYEQYF. As DNA, the CDR3 is TGTGCCAGCCGGTCCTCCACCTACGAGCAGTACTTC. V and J are TRBV28 and TRBJ2-7; D ambiguous. Looked up from germline, CDR1 is MDHEN and CDR2 is SYDVKM. The CDR3 is 12 residues long. V dropped 8 bases and J dropped 2 bases, with 10 bases sitting between them.

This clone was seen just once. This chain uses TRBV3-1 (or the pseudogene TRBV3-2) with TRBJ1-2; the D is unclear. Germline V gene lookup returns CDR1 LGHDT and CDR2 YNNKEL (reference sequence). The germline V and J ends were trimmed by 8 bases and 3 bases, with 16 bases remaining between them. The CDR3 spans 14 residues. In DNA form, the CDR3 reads TGTGCCAGCTCCCCTCCAGGATCCTACTATGGCTACACCTTC. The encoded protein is CASSPPGSYYGYTF.

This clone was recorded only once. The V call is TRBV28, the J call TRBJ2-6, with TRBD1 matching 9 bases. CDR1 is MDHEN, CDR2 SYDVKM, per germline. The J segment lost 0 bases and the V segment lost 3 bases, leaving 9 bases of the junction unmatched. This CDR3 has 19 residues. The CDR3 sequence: CASSFLRTGDLSGANVLTF. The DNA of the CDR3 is TGTGCCAGCAGTTTCCTACGGACAGGGGACCTCTCTGGGGCCAACGTCCTGACTTTC.

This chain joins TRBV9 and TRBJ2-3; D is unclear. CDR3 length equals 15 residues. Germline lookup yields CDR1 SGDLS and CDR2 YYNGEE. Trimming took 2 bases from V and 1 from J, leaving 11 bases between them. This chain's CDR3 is CASSVLTAGTDTQYF. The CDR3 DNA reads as TGTGCCAGCAGCGTCTTAACGGCGGGCACAGATACGCAGTATTTT.

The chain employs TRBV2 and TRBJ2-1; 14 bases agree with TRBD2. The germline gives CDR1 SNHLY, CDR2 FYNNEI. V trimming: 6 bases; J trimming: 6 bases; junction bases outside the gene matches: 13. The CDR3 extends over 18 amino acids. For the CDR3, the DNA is TGTGCCAGCAGGGGGGGGACTAGCGGGAGACCATGGGGCAATGAGCAGTTCTTC. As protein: CASRGGTSGRPWGNEQFF.

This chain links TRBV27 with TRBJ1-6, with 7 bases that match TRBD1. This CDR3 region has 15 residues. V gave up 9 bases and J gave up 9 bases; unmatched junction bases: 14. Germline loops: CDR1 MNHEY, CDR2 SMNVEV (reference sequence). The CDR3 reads CASRSARQGFSPLHF. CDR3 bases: TGTGCCAGTCGAAGCGCGAGACAGGGATTTTCACCCCTCCACTTT.

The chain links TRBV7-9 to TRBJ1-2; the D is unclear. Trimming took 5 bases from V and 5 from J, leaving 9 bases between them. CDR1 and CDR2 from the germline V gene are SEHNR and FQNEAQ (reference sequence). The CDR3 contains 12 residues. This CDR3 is CASSATEYGYTF. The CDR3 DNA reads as TGTGCCAGCAGCGCCACAGAGTATGGCTACACCTTC.

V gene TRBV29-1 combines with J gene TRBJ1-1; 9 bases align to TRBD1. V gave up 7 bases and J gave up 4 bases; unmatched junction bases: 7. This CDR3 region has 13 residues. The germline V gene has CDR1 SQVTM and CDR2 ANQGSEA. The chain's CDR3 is CSGDRGAGTEAFF. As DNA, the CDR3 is TGCAGCGGTGACAGGGGGGCCGGCACTGAAGCTTTCTTT.

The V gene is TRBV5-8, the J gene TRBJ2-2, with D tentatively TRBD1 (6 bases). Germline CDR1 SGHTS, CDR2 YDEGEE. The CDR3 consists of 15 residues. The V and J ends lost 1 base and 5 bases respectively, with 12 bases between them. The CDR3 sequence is CASSLWGPATGELFF. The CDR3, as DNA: TGTGCCAGCAGCTTGTGGGGGCCAGCAACCGGGGAGCTGTTTTTT.

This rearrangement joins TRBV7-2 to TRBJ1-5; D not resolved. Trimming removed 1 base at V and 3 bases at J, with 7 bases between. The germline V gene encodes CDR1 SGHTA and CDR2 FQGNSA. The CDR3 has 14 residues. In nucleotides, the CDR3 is TGTGCCAGCAGCTTAGGAGGGTTCAATCAGCCCCAGCATTTT. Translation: CASSLGGFNQPQHF.

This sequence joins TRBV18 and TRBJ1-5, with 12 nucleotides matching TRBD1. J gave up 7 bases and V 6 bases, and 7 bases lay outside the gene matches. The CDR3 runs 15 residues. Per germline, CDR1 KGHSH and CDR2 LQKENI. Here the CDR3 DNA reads TGTGCCAGCTCCCCCGGGACAGGGGGCGGCCAGCCCCAGCATTTT. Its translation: CASSPGTGGGQPQHF.

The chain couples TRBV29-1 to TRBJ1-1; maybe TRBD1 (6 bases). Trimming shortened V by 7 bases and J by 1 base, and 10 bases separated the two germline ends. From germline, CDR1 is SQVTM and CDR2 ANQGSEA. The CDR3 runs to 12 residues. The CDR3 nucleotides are TGCAGCGAGCTAGGGGGGAACACTGAAGCTTTCTTT. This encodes CSELGGNTEAFF.

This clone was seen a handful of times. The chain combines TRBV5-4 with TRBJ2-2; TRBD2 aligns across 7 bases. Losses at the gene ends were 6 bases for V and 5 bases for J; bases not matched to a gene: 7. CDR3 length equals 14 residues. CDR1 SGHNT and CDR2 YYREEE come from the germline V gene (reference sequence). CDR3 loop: CASTPSGRTGELFF. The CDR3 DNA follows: TGTGCCAGCACCCCTTCCGGGAGGACCGGGGAGCTGTTTTTT.

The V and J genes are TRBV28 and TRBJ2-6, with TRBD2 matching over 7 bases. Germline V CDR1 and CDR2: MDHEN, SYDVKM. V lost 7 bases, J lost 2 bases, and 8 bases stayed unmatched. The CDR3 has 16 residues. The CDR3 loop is CASIPAGATGANVLTF. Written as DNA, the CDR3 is TGTGCCAGCATTCCGGCGGGAGCGACTGGGGCCAACGTCCTGACTTTC. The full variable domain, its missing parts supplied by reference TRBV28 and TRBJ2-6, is DVKVTQSSRYLVKRTGEKVFLECVQDMDHENMFWYRQDPGLGLRLIYFSYDVKMKEKGDIPEGYSVSREKKERFSLILESASTNQTSMYLCASIPAGATGANVLTFGAGSRLTVL.

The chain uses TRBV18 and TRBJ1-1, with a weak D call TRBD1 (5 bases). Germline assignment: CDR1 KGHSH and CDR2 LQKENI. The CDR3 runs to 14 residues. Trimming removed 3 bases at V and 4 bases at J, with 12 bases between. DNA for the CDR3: TGTGCCAGCTCACCGACAGAGGCGCCCACTGAAGCTTTCTTT. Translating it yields CASSPTEAPTEAFF.

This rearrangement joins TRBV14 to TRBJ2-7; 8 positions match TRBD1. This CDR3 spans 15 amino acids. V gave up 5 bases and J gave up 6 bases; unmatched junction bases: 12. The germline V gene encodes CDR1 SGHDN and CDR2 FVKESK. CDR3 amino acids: CASSNLRGQAREQYF. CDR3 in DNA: TGTGCCAGCAGCAATTTAAGGGGACAGGCTCGCGAGCAGTACTTC.

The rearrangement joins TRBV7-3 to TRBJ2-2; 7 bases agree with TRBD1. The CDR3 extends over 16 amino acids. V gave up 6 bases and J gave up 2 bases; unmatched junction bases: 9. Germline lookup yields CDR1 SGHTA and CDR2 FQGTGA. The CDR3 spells CASRKETGSNTGELFF. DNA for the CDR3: TGTGCCAGCAGAAAAGAGACAGGGAGTAACACCGGGGAGCTGTTTTTT.

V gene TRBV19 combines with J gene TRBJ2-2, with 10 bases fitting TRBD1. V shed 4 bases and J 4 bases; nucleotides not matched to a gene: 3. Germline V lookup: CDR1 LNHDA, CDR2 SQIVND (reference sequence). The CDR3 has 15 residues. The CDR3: CASSTTGGITGELFF. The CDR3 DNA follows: TGTGCCAGTAGTACGACAGGGGGCATCACCGGGGAGCTGTTTTTT.

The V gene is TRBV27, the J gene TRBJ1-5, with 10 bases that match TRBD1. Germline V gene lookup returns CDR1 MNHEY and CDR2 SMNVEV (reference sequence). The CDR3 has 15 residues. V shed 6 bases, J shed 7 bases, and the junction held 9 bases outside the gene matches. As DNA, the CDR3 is TGTGCCAGCAGCCCCGACAGGGGGCGGAACCAGCCCCAGCATTTT. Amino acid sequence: CASSPDRGRNQPQHF.

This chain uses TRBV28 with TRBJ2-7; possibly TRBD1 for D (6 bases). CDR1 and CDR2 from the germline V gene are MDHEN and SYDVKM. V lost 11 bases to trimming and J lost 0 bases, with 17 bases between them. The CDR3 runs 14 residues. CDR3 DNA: TGTGCCGCTGGGTCCACAGGGAGCTCCTACGAGCAGTACTTC. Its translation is CAAGSTGSSYEQYF.